This TCR beta chain emerged from a study of cytomegalovirus exposure and HLA in healthy donors. TCRdb's copy holds only in-frame clones and misses some; the assay was immunoSEQ multiplex PCR. The sample comprises 200,000 to 250,000 clones, 85% to 90% of which are singletons, and 2.6% rests with the top ten. This clone came up once. Germline-derived CDR1 and CDR2 are SEHNR and FQNEAQ (reference sequence). The CDR3 runs to 14 residues. Germline trimming cut 5 bases from V and 8 bases from J; bases unmatched to any gene: 6. The chain joins TRBV7-9 to TRBJ2-1; TRBD2 matches 10 bases. The material sequenced was PBMCs. This TCR derives from a man younger than 35 in good health and CMV-seronegative. The CDR3 bases are TGTGCCAGCAGCCCCCAGGGGACTAGCGATGAGCAGTTCTTC. It codes for CASSPQGTSDEQFF.